The clone carrying this T cell receptor beta chain was picked up many times. The sample is drawn from a study of regulatory T cells in long-lasting Graves disease. Time point defined: newly diagnosed GD, antithyroid drugs for less than 3 months. Extracted RNA from PBMCs served as the source of the TCR library. Peripheral blood, at roughly 8.4 milliliters, went into EDTA tubes. Assembly of TCR beta libraries relied on iRepertoire HTBI primers together with Arm-PCR of CDR3 regions. From the multiplex PCR reads, TCRdb called clonotypes with MiXCR, one entry per CDR3 protein. The sample holds under 700,000 distinct CDR3 sequences; 15% to 20% are singletons and the top ten take more than 20%. The sample was also linked to a second study, of T cells in Graves' hyperthyroidism and ophthalmopathy.

The material sequenced was peripheral blood mononuclear cells (PBMCs), taken at new diagnosis, from a patient treated with antithyroid drugs. This TCR was recovered from a woman aged 40 to 65 with Graves disease.

The CDR3 DNA sequence: TGTGCCAGCATGCCAGGAAGGGACGGCGGAAACACCATATATTTT. Protein product: CASMPGRDGGNTIYF. This rearrangement joins TRBV6-1 to TRBJ1-3, with D perhaps TRBD1 (5 bases). The V end was cut by 7 bases, the J end by 4 bases, with 17 bases between. The CDR3 covers 15 residues. CDR1 and CDR2 (germline): MNHNS, SASEGT.